Here is one TCR beta chain with its context. What it binds is not known. Among the donors, all were Caucasian adults who lived in Nashville, Tennessee. This sample is drawn from a study of shared clonotypes between healthy human individuals. Data came from immunoSEQ multiplex PCR; TCRdb stores just in-frame clones and leaves some out. The repertoire consists of approximately 1.5 million clones, with 98% occurring once and the leading ten covering around 0.47%. J lost 2 bases, V lost 4 bases, and 11 bases had no gene match. The CDR3 has 19 residues. In germline, CDR1 is MNHNS, CDR2 SASEGT. Study findings and constraints: Non-shared clonotypes showed lower generation probabilities than clonotypes common to all four donors. Across a few donors, naive CD4 shared 5% to 5.5%, naive CD8 around 3.8%, memory CD4 roughly 2.2%, memory CD8 around 0.36%. Sampling involved blood alone; tissue repertoires likely differ.

The source is a man in his thirties or forties in good health. The chain is built from TRBV6-1 and TRBJ2-5; 15 nucleotides match TRBD2. The sequenced sample was naive CD4+ T cells sorted from blood. Documented subset: CD45RA+ positively selected. The CDR3 loop is CASSAPGTSGRTFQETQYF. As DNA, the CDR3 is TGTGCCAGCAGTGCCCCCGGGACTAGCGGGAGGACTTTTCAAGAGACCCAGTACTTC.